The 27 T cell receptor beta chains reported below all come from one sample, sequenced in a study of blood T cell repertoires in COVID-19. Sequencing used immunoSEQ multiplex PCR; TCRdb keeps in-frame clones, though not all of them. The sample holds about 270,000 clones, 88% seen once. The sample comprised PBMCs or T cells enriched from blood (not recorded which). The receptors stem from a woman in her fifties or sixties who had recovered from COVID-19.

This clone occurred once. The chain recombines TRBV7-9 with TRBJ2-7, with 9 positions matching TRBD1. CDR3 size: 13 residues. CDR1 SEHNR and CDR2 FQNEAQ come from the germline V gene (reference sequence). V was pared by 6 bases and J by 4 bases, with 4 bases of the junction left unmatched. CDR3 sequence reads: CASRPGQGYEQYF. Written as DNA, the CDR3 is TGTGCCAGCAGGCCGGGACAGGGATACGAGCAGTACTTC.

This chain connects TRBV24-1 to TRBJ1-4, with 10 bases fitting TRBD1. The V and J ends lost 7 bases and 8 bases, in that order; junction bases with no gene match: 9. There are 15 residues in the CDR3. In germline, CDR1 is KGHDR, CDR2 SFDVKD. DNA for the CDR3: TGTGCCACCAGCAAAACGACAGGGGGCAGAGAAAAACTGTTTTTT. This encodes CATSKTTGGREKLFF.

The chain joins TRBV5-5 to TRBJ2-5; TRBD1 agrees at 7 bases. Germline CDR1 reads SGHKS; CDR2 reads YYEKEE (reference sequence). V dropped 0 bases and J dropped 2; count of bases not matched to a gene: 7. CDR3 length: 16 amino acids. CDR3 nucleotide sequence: TGTGCCAGCAGCTTGGTTCGGCCAGGGGGTCAAGAGACCCAGTACTTC. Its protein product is CASSLVRPGGQETQYF.

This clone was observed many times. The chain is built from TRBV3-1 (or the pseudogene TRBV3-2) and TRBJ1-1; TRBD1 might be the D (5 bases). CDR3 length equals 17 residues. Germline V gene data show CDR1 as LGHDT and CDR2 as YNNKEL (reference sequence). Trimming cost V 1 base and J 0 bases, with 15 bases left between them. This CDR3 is CASSQVIGQQVNTEAFF. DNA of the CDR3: TGTGCCAGCAGCCAAGTAATAGGACAACAAGTGAACACTGAAGCTTTCTTT.

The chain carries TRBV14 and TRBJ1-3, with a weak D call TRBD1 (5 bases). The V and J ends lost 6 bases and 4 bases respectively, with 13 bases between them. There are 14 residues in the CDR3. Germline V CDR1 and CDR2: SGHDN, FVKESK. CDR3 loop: CASRNPGRGNTIYF. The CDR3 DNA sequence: TGTGCCAGCAGAAATCCAGGGAGGGGAAACACCATATATTTT. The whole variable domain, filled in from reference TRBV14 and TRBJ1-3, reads EAGVTQFPSHSVIEKGQTVTLRCDPISGHDNLYWYRRVMGKEIKFLLHFVKESKQDESGMPNNRFLAERTGGTYSTLKVQPAELEDSGVYFCASRNPGRGNTIYFGEGSWLTVV.

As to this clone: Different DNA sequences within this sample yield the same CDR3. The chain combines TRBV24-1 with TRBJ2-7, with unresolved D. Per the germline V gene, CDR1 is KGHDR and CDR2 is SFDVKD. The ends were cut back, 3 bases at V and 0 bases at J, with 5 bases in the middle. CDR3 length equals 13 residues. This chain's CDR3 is CATSDGSSYEQYF. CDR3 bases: TGTGCCACCAGTGATGGCAGCTCCTACGAGCAGTACTTC.

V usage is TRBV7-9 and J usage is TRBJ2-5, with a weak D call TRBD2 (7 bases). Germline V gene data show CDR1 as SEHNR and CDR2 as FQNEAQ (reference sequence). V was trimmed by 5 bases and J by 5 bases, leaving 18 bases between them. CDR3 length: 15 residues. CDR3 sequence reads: CASSRRQVGGETQYF. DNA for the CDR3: TGTGCCAGCAGCCGACGACAGGTCGGGGGGGAGACCCAGTACTTC.

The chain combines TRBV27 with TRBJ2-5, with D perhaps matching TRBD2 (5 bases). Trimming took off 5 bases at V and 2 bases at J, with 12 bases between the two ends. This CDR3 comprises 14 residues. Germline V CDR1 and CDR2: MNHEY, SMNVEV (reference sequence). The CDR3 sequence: CASSTSRVQETQYF. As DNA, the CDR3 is TGTGCCAGCAGTACCTCGCGGGTACAAGAGACCCAGTACTTC.

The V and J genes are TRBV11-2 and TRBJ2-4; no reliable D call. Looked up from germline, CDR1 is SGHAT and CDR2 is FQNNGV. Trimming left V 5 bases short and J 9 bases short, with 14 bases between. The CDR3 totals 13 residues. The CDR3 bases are TGTGCCAGCAGCCACCCCCCATCGAGCATTCAGTACTTC. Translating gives CASSHPPSSIQYF. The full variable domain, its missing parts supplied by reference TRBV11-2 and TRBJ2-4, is EAGVAQSPRYKIIEKRQSVAFWCNPISGHATLYWYQQILGQGPKLLIQFQNNGVVDDSQLPKDRFSAERLKGVDSTLKIQPAKLEDSAVYLCASSHPPSSIQYFGAGTRLSVL.

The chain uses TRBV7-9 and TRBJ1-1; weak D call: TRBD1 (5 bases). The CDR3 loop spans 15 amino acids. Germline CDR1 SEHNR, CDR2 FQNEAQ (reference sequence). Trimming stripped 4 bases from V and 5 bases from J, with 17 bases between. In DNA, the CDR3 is TGTGCCAGCAGCTATCAGGGAGGGGCAGGTACTGAAGCTTTCTTT. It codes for CASSYQGGAGTEAFF.

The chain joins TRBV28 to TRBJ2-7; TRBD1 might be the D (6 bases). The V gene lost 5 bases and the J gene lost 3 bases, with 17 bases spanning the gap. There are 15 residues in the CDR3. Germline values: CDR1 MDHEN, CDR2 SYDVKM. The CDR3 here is CASSRTGTTGYEQYF. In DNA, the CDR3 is TGTGCCAGCAGTCGAACCGGGACAACGGGCTACGAGCAGTACTTC.

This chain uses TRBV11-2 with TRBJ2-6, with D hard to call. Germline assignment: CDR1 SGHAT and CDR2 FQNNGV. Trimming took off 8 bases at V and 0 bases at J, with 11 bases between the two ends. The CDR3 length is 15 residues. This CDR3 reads CASDLGLSGANVLTF. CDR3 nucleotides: TGTGCCAGCGACCTTGGGCTCTCTGGGGCCAACGTCCTGACTTTC.

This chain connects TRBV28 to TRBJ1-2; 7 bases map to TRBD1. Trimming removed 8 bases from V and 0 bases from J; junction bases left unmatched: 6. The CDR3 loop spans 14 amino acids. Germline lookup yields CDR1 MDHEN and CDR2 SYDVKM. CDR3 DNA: TGTGCCAGCCTTAACAGGGGCCCTAACTATGGCTACACCTTC. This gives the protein CASLNRGPNYGYTF.

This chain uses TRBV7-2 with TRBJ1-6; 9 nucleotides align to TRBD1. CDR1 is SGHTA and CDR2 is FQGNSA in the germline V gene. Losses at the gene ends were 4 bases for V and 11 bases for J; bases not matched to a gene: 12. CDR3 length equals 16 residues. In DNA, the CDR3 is TGTGCCAGCAGCTCCCTCCCGGGACAGGGAGTTGCACCCCTCCACTTT. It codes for CASSSLPGQGVAPLHF.

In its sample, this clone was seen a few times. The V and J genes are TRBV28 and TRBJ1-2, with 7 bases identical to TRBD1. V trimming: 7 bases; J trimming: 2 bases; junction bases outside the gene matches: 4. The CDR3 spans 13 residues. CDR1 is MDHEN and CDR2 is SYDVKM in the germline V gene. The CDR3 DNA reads TGTGCCAGCAAAACGACAGGGAACTATGGCTACACCTTC. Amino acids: CASKTTGNYGYTF.

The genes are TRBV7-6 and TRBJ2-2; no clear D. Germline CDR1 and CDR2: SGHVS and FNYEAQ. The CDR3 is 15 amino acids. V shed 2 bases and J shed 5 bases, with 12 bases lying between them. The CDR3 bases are TGTGCCAGCAGCTTAAACTCTCGCGGTACCGGGGAGCTGTTTTTT. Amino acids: CASSLNSRGTGELFF.

DNA for the CDR3: TGTGCCAGCAGTATTAAACAGGGGGCCCCAATGCCCCAGCATTTT. This translates into CASSIKQGAPMPQHF. The chain links TRBV6-5 to TRBJ1-5; 9 positions match TRBD1. V was pared by 5 bases and J by 9 bases, with 11 bases of the junction left unmatched. There are 15 residues in the CDR3. Germline values: CDR1 MNHEY, CDR2 SVGAGI.

The CDR3 region has the DNA TGTGCCAGCAGCCGCAGGGGGGTGGGTCAGCCCCAGCATTTT. It encodes CASSRRGVGQPQHF. The rearrangement links TRBV3-1 (or the pseudogene TRBV3-2) to TRBJ1-5; 7 bases are a match to TRBD1. J gave up 6 bases and V 4 bases, and 6 bases lay outside the gene matches. The CDR3 sequence is 14 residues long. Germline CDR1 reads LGHDT; CDR2 reads YNNKEL (reference sequence).

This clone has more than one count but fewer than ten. CDR3 residues: CASSLKQGLGYTF. CDR3 DNA: TGTGCCAGCAGCTTAAAACAGGGGCTAGGCTACACCTTC. This chain uses TRBV7-2 with TRBJ1-2; 7 nucleotides agree with TRBD1. The length of the CDR3 is 13 residues. Germline assignment: CDR1 SGHTA and CDR2 FQGNSA. V lost 2 bases, J lost 8 bases, and 5 bases stayed unmatched. Full variable domain (rest looked up from reference TRBV7-2 and TRBJ1-2): GAGVSQSPSNKVTEKGKDVELRCDPISGHTALYWYRQSLGQGLEFLIYFQGNSAPDKSGLPSDRFSAERTGGSVSTLTIQRTQQEDSAVYLCASSLKQGLGYTFGSGTRLTVV.

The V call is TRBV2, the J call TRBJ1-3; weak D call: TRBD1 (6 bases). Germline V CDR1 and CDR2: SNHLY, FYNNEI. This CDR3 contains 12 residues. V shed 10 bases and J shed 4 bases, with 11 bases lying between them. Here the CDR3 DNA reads TGTGCCACAGGGGTCGAAGGAAACACCATATATTTT. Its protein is CATGVEGNTIYF.

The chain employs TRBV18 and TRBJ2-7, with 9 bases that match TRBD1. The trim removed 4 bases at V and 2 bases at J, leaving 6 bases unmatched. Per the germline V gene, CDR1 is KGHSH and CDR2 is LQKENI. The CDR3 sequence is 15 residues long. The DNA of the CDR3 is TGTGCCAGCTCACTTACAGGGGGCTCCCCCTACGAGCAGTACTTC. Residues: CASSLTGGSPYEQYF.

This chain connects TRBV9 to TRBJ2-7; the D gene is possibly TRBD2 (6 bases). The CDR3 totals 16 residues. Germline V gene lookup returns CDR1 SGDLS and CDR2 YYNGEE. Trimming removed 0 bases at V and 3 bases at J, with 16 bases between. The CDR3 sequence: CASSVGPGVDVYEQYF. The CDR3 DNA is TGTGCCAGCAGCGTAGGCCCGGGAGTGGACGTCTACGAGCAGTACTTC.

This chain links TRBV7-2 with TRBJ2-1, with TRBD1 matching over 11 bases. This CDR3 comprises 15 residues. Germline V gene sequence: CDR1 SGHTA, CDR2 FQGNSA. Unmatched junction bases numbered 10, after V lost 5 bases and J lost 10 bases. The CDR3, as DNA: TGTGCCAGCAGCCCGGGACAGGGGGATTACGCGGAGCAGTTCTTC. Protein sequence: CASSPGQGDYAEQFF.

The CDR3 bases are TGCAGCGCAGGACAGGACCCTTCTGGGGCCAACGTCCTGACTTTC. Residues: CSAGQDPSGANVLTF. The V and J genes are TRBV29-1 and TRBJ2-6; TRBD1 matches 7 bases. This CDR3 region has 15 residues. Per the germline V gene, CDR1 is SQVTM and CDR2 is ANQGSEA. J gave up 1 base and V 7 bases, and 7 bases lay outside the gene matches.

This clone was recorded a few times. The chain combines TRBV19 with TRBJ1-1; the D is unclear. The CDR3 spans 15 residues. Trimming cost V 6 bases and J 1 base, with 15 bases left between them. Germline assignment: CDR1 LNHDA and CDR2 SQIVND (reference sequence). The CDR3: CASSLTHRGNTEAFF. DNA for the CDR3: TGTGCCAGTAGCCTAACTCACCGGGGGAACACTGAAGCTTTCTTT. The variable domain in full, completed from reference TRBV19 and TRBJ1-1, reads DGGITQSPKYLFRKEGQNVTLSCEQNLNHDAMYWYRQDPGQGLRLIYYSQIVNDFQKGDIAEGYSVSREKKESFPLTVTSAQKNPTAFYLCASSLTHRGNTEAFFGQGTRLTVV.

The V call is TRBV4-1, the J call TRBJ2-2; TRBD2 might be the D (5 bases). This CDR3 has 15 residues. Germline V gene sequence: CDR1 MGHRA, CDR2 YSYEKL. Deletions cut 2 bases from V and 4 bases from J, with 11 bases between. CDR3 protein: CASSQPQAGTGELFF. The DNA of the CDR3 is TGCGCCAGCAGCCAACCCCAGGCGGGCACCGGGGAGCTGTTTTTT.

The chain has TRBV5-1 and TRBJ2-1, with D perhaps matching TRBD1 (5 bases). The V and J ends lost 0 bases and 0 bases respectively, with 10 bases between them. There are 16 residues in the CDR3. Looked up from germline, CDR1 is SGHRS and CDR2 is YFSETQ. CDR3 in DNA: TGCGCCAGCAGCTTGGCAAGGACAAGCTCCTACAATGAGCAGTTCTTC. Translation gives CASSLARTSSYNEQFF.